This T cell receptor beta chain was obtained from a study of cytomegalovirus exposure and HLA in healthy donors. Study conclusions and caveats: TCR sequences were mostly rare, though some public TCRs occurred in many donors. Some TCR beta chains (164 of them) were listed as cytomegalovirus-associated.

V lost 3 bases to trimming and J lost 3 bases; unmatched junction nucleotides: 5. The CDR3 covers 16 residues. CDR1 is MGHRA, CDR2 YSYEKL, per germline. Researchers ran the PCR with 60 Vbeta and 13 Jbeta primers. Clones were read by immunoSEQ multiplex PCR, and TCRdb kept only the in-frame ones, dropping some. This sample has about 180,000 clones, with around 80% found just once. As to this clone: The antigen remains undetermined.

The sequenced sample consisted of PBMCs. The chain is built from TRBV4-1 and TRBJ2-2; 9 nucleotides agree with TRBD1. This clonotype originated in a woman between 45 and 65 years old in good health and CMV-seropositive. The CDR3 DNA sequence: TGCGCCAGCAGCCATCCACAGGGGGCGGACACCGGGGAGCTGTTTTTT. Translated: CASSHPQGADTGELFF.